These T cell receptor beta chains were read from a single sample in a study of metastatic and nonmetastatic thyroid tumors. TCRdb reprocessed the PCR reads using MiXCR. Of 15,000 to 20,000 clones in the sample, around a third are singletons; the top ten hold approximately 9.9%. The sample consisted of tumor tissue. These receptors originate from a male donor with papillary thyroid cancer or a benign thyroid nodule (not recorded which). Some clones in this sample may be carry-over from other donors' samples. Each CDR3 is given with its conserved first and last residue. A D gene is named only where the DNA matches it firmly. Some rows mark clone size as missing; the rest say once, few, many or name a class of expanded clone.

CDR3nt	CDR3aa	d_gene	abundance	v_gene	j_gene
TGTGCCAGCACCGACAAACAGGGGGCGCGTTCACCCCACCACTTT	CASTDKQGARSPHHF	TRBD1	NA	TRBV7-2	TRBJ1-6
TGTGCCATCTCACTGGAGTCGACAGATGAGAAACTGTTTTTT	CAISLESTDEKLFF	NA	NA	TRBV18	TRBJ1-4
TGCAGTGTACAGGGGGCGGAAGATGGCTACACCTTC	CSVQGAEDGYTF	TRBD1	many	TRBV20-1	TRBJ1-2
TGTGCTAGCAGTTTCGCAGGGAGCTCCTACAATGAGCAGTTCTTC	CASSFAGSSYNEQFF	NA	NA	TRBV6-4	TRBJ2-1
TGTGCCAGCAGTTTCCCCGAAAAAAACACCGGGGAGCTGTTTTTT	CASSFPEKNTGELFF	NA	medium-sized	TRBV28	TRBJ2-2
TGTGCCAGCAGTTTCGGTGGGCGGGGGGGCGCGGAGACCCAGTACTTC	CASSFGGRGGAETQYF	TRBD2	many	TRBV12-3/TRBV12-4	TRBJ2-5
TGTGCCAGCACCCAGGGGGCCACCTACGAGCAGTACTTC	CASTQGATYEQYF	TRBD1	NA	TRBV6-1	TRBJ2-7
TGTGCCAGTAGTATAGTCAGGGTCAACACCGGGGAGCTGTTTTTT	CASSIVRVNTGELFF	NA	NA	TRBV19	TRBJ2-2
TGTGCCAGTAGTATAACCGTGGAGAGCTCCTACGAGCAGTACTTC	CASSITVESSYEQYF	NA	many	TRBV19	TRBJ2-7
TGTGCCAGCAGTTCAAGCGGGGTGGCGGGAGAGACCCAGTACTTC	CASSSSGVAGETQYF	TRBD2	many	TRBV6-1	TRBJ2-5
TGTGCCAGCAGCTTATACTTAGGACAGGGGAACTCACCCCTCCACTTT	CASSLYLGQGNSPLHF	TRBD1	NA	TRBV11-2	TRBJ1-6
TGTGCCAGCAGCACCGGGACCAACTACGAGCAGTACTTC	CASSTGTNYEQYF	NA	NA	TRBV5-4	TRBJ2-7
TGTGCCAGCAGCTTATCAGGAAACTATGGCTACACCTTC	CASSLSGNYGYTF	NA	few	TRBV11-3	TRBJ1-2
TGCGCCAGCAGCTTGAGCGGGGGCCATGAGCAGTTCTTC	CASSLSGGHEQFF	TRBD2	once	TRBV5-1	TRBJ2-1
TGTGCCAGCAGCTTGAGGGGCGCCTTGGACGAGCAGTACTTC	CASSLRGALDEQYF	NA	NA	TRBV5-5	TRBJ2-7
TGTGCCACCAGTGGTCCGGGACAGGGGGAATCCGGGGAGCTGTTTTTT	CATSGPGQGESGELFF	TRBD1	NA	TRBV24-1	TRBJ2-2
TGTGCCAGCAGCTCGCGCCCCTCCGACGGACAGGATGACTATGGCTACACCTTC	CASSSRPSDGQDDYGYTF	TRBD1	medium-sized	TRBV5-5	TRBJ1-2
TGCAGTGCTGGTAATACGCAGTATTTT	CSAGNTQYF	NA	many	TRBV20-1	TRBJ2-3
TGTCCCACTAGTATGGCTATCATTCAGGCACAGCATTTT	CPTSMAIIQAQHF	NA	NA	TRBV19	TRBJ1-5
TGTGCCTGGAGTGTACAATGGAATCTCTATAATTCACCCCTCCACTTT	CAWSVQWNLYNSPLHF	NA	medium-sized	TRBV30	TRBJ1-6
TGTGCCACCAGTGATGCCTTACTAGCGGGAGTTTCAGATACGCAGTATTTT	CATSDALLAGVSDTQYF	TRBD2	NA	TRBV24-1	TRBJ2-3
TGTGCCAGCAGCTCGAAGACTAGCGCCCAAGAGACCCAGTACTTC	CASSSKTSAQETQYF	TRBD2	NA	TRBV6-1	TRBJ2-5
TGTGCCAGCAGCGCGAGTTGGGGAGTCGGCCCCGGGGAGCTGTTTTTT	CASSASWGVGPGELFF	NA	many	TRBV7-2	TRBJ2-2
TGCGCCAGCAGCCCCTTTCCCGCAGGGAAGCGCACTGAAGCTTTCTTT	CASSPFPAGKRTEAFF	NA	NA	TRBV4-1	TRBJ1-1
TGTGCCAGCTCCCCGGGGACGGGACGGAACACTGAAGCTTTCTTT	CASSPGTGRNTEAFF	NA	NA	TRBV18	TRBJ1-1
TGTGCCAGCAGACAGGATTTTAATTCACCCCTCCACTTT	CASRQDFNSPLHF	NA	NA	TRBV25-1	TRBJ1-6
TGCAGTGCTCCATCGGCTGTAGCTTGCTCCTACAATGAGCAGTTCTTC	CSAPSAVACSYNEQFF	NA	NA	TRBV20-1	TRBJ2-1
TGCGCCAGCAGCGGGGGACTTGCGGGGGACTACGAGCAGTACTTC	CASSGGLAGDYEQYF	TRBD2	medium-sized	TRBV5-1	TRBJ2-7
TGTGCCAGCCGCCTGGGGGGGGGGTATGGCTACACCTTC	CASRLGGGYGYTF	NA	NA	TRBV6-1	TRBJ1-2
TGTGCCAGCTCCGGGTGGGGGGCGGGAGGCTACACCTTC	CASSGWGAGGYTF	NA	NA	TRBV6-1	TRBJ1-2
TGCGCCAGCAGCTTCTTTGGGACTTCGACCATGACCTCCTACAATGAGCAGTTCTTC	CASSFFGTSTMTSYNEQFF	NA	many	TRBV5-1	TRBJ2-1
TGCGCCAGCAGGCGGCGGGTTGGGGACGAGCAGTACTTC	CASRRRVGDEQYF	NA	many	TRBV5-1	TRBJ2-7
TGTGCCAGCAGTGAAAGGGTTACCTGCAATGAGCAGTTCTTC	CASSERVTCNEQFF	NA	many	TRBV6-1	TRBJ2-1
TGCGCCAGCAGCTTTGTAGCGGGAGGATACAATGAGCAGTTCTTC	CASSFVAGGYNEQFF	TRBD2	NA	TRBV5-1	TRBJ2-1
TGTGCCAGCAGCCCAGTGAGGGGGATCTCCTACGAGCAGTACTTC	CASSPVRGISYEQYF	NA	many	TRBV14	TRBJ2-7
TGTGCCAGCTCACCCGTAGACACCGGGGAGCTGTTTTTT	CASSPVDTGELFF	NA	medium-sized	TRBV18	TRBJ2-2
TGTGCCAGCAGTGAGGGATATTTCGATTCACCCCTCCACTTT	CASSEGYFDSPLHF	NA	many	TRBV9	TRBJ1-6
TGTGCCAGCAGAATACTAGTCCGGAGCACCGGGGAGCTGTTTTTT	CASRILVRSTGELFF	NA	NA	TRBV2	TRBJ2-2
TGTGCCAGCAGTTACGATGGCGAGCAGTTCTTC	CASSYDGEQFF	NA	NA	TRBV12-3/TRBV12-4	TRBJ2-1
TGTCCTAACGTGCCTGCAGTGACTCCGCCCTCGACGTGCGCGACCCAGTACTTC	CPNVPAVTPPSTCATQYF	NA	NA	TRBV6-4	TRBJ2-5
TGCGCCAGCAGCTCCGCGGGACAGGGGTACGAGCAGTACTTC	CASSSAGQGYEQYF	TRBD1	NA	TRBV5-1	TRBJ2-7
TGTGCCACCAAACTACAGGGACGGAACACTGAAGCTTTCTTT	CATKLQGRNTEAFF	NA	few	TRBV24-1	TRBJ1-1
TGCGCCAGCAGCCAAGATGCACGGAGCTACGAGCAGTACTTC	CASSQDARSYEQYF	NA	medium-sized	TRBV4-1	TRBJ2-7
TGTGCCTGGAGTTCCAGGGACAGGGGTTTAGATGAGCAGTTCTTC	CAWSSRDRGLDEQFF	TRBD1	medium-sized	TRBV30	TRBJ2-1
TGTGCCAGCAGCCCCATTCTGAGGCTACGGGGTTTCTACGAGCAGTACTTC	CASSPILRLRGFYEQYF	NA	medium-sized	TRBV7-2	TRBJ2-7
TGTGCCAGCAGCCAAGATAGGAGGGCAAGCTCTGGGGCCAACGTCCTGACTTTC	CASSQDRRASSGANVLTF	NA	medium-sized	TRBV4-2	TRBJ2-6
TGCGCCAGCACTCTCTTAGCGGGAGTAAGTGGAGCTACGCAGTATTTT	CASTLLAGVSGATQYF	TRBD2	NA	TRBV10-2	TRBJ2-3
TGCAGTGTTAGTCCACCAGTTGGCGAGCAGTACTTC	CSVSPPVGEQYF	NA	once	TRBV20-1	TRBJ2-7
TGTGCCAGCAGTATCCTCCCCGGGACAGGAGATGGCTACACCTTC	CASSILPGTGDGYTF	TRBD1	few	TRBV6-1	TRBJ1-2
TGTGCCAGCAGAACTCCCCGGGGGGGCGAAAACACGTACTTC	CASRTPRGGENTYF	TRBD2	many	TRBV6-1	TRBJ2-7
TGCAGTGCCCGACGGGTCGGGTTCTACGAGCAGTACTTC	CSARRVGFYEQYF	NA	NA	TRBV20-1	TRBJ2-7
TGTGTCAGCAGCGTCGACAGGGTGCAGGTAGATACGCAGTATTTT	CVSSVDRVQVDTQYF	TRBD1	NA	TRBV2	TRBJ2-3
TGTGCCAGCAGCCACCAGACCTTGAGCACTGAAGCTTTCTTT	CASSHQTLSTEAFF	NA	few	TRBV6-1	TRBJ1-1
TGCGCCAGCAGCTCGCAGGGGGGGAATCGCTACGAGCAGTACTTC	CASSSQGGNRYEQYF	NA	NA	TRBV5-1	TRBJ2-7
TGTGCCAGCAGTGACATACCGAACACTGAAGCTTTCTTT	CASSDIPNTEAFF	NA	NA	TRBV6-4	TRBJ1-1
TGTGCCGCCAACCGGGACAGGGGCAATCAGCCCCAGCATTTT	CAANRDRGNQPQHF	TRBD1	few	TRBV6-1	TRBJ1-5
TGTGCCAGCAGTGAATACAGGTGCCATCAGTACTTC	CASSEYRCHQYF	NA	few	TRBV6-2/TRBV6-3	TRBJ2-7